These 24 T cell receptor beta chains were all obtained from the same sample, sequenced in a study of T cell responses to AZD1222 COVID-19 vaccine. Sequencing was performed with immunoSEQ multiplex PCR; in TCRdb, only in-frame clones are kept and a portion is missing. The sample records some 190,000 clones, roughly 94% being singletons. Source: peripheral blood, taken 28 days after the second dose of the MenACWY control vaccine. Receptors were obtained from an adult who received the MenACWY meningococcal vaccine as a control.

This chain connects TRBV5-1 to TRBJ2-5, with 9 bases fitting TRBD1. Germline lookup yields CDR1 SGHRS and CDR2 YFSETQ. This CDR3 region has 14 residues. V shed 5 bases, J shed 5 bases, and the junction held 7 bases outside the gene matches. The CDR3 bases are TGCGCCAGCAGTCCACAGGGGGCGGATGAGACCCAGTACTTC. Encoded protein: CASSPQGADETQYF.

This clone was seen a handful of times. This chain connects TRBV6-5 to TRBJ1-5; TRBD1 matches 7 bases. The CDR3 sequence is 15 residues long. J was trimmed by 5 bases and V by 5 bases; bases with no gene match: 9. Germline V lookup: CDR1 MNHEY, CDR2 SVGAGI. CDR3: CASSPDTGEYQPQHF. The CDR3 region has the DNA TGTGCCAGCAGTCCGGATACAGGGGAGTATCAGCCCCAGCATTTT.

The chain has TRBV27 and TRBJ2-1; the match to TRBD1 covers 7 bases. After removal of 5 bases from V and 3 bases from J, the junction contained 7 bases not matched to a gene. Germline V gene data show CDR1 as MNHEY and CDR2 as SMNVEV (reference sequence). The CDR3 runs 15 residues. Written as DNA, the CDR3 is TGTGCCAGCAGTCCTGGGACAGAATTCTACAATGAGCAGTTCTTC. Translation: CASSPGTEFYNEQFF.

V gene TRBV27 combines with J gene TRBJ2-1; 9 bases match TRBD2. CDR3 length: 16 amino acids. Germline V CDR1 and CDR2: MNHEY, SMNVEV (reference sequence). V dropped 5 bases and J dropped 2; count of bases not matched to a gene: 7. The CDR3 DNA reads TGTGCCAGCAGTACTCTTAGCGGGAGTGCCTACAATGAGCAGTTCTTC. This encodes CASSTLSGSAYNEQFF.

The rearrangement joins TRBV18 to TRBJ2-1; TRBD1 is a possible D gene (5 bases). V lost 8 bases and J lost 7, with 18 bases in between. Looked up from germline, CDR1 is KGHSH and CDR2 is LQKENI. This CDR3 is 14 amino acids long. The CDR3 region has the DNA TGTGCCAGCACTCAAGGGGTTGATGGGAATGAGCAGTTCTTC. Residues: CASTQGVDGNEQFF.

The rearrangement joins TRBV3-1 (or the pseudogene TRBV3-2) to TRBJ2-7; D is unclear. The V and J ends lost 4 bases and 2 bases respectively, with 6 bases between them. CDR3 size: 12 residues. Germline CDR1 LGHDT, CDR2 YNNKEL (reference sequence). In DNA form, the CDR3 reads TGTGCCAGCAGCCCACGTACCTACGAGCAGTACTTC. It is translated as CASSPRTYEQYF.

Comments on this clone: The same CDR3 is also encoded by other DNA sequences in this sample. This sequence joins TRBV9 and TRBJ1-1; the D is unclear. In germline, CDR1 is SGDLS, CDR2 YYNGEE. The ends were cut back, 0 bases at V and 1 base at J, with 7 bases in the middle. The CDR3 loop spans 14 amino acids. The CDR3 bases are TGTGCCAGCAGCGTAGGAGCAGGGAACACTGAAGCTTTCTTT. Protein product: CASSVGAGNTEAFF.

This chain joins TRBV12-3 or TRBV12-4 and TRBJ1-4, with 9 bases identical to TRBD1. This CDR3 is 13 amino acids long. J gave up 9 bases and V 6 bases, and 5 bases lay outside the gene matches. The CDR3 DNA reads as TGTGCCAGCAGACAGGGGGCGCAACAAAAACTGTTTTTT. Translation: CASRQGAQQKLFF.

V is TRBV10-3 and J is TRBJ1-1; maybe TRBD1 (5 bases). The V gene's germline CDR1 is ENHRY and CDR2 SYGVKD. This CDR3 is 18 amino acids long. Trimming cost V 8 bases and J 0 bases, with 25 bases left between them. In nucleotides, the CDR3 is TGTGCCATCTCGAGGGTCGAGGGGCGGTCACCCTTGAACACTGAAGCTTTCTTT. This translates into CAISRVEGRSPLNTEAFF.

The chain joins TRBV30 to TRBJ2-7; possibly TRBD1 for D (5 bases). The V end lost 4 bases, the J end lost 3 bases, and 16 bases lay between the germline ends. The CDR3 is 14 amino acids. CDR1 and CDR2 (germline): GTSNPN, SVGIG (reference sequence). The CDR3 DNA is TGTGCCTGGACTCTGGCAGGGAACATCTACGAGCAGTACTTC. Translating it yields CAWTLAGNIYEQYF.

The chain employs TRBV7-3 and TRBJ2-2, with D perhaps being TRBD1 or TRBD2 (5 bases each). The CDR3 is 16 amino acids. V lost 6 bases to trimming and J lost 0 bases, with 14 bases between them. CDR1 is SGHTA and CDR2 is FQGTGA in the germline V gene. CDR3 region: CASSKVGPTNTGELFF. Here the CDR3 DNA reads TGTGCCAGCAGTAAGGTGGGACCAACGAACACCGGGGAGCTGTTTTTT.

The chain links TRBV29-1 to TRBJ1-1; no firm D call. V was cut by 1 base and J by 0 bases, with 6 bases left in between. The CDR3 extends over 13 amino acids. Germline-derived CDR1 and CDR2 are SQVTM and ANQGSEA. The DNA of the CDR3 is TGCAGCGTTGAAGGGTTGGTGAACACTGAAGCTTTCTTT. Amino acids: CSVEGLVNTEAFF. Combining the CDR3 with reference TRBV29-1 and TRBJ1-1 gives the whole variable domain SAVISQKPSRDICQRGTSLTIQCQVDSQVTMMFWYRQQPGQSLTLIATANQGSEATYESGFVIDKFPISRPNLTFSTLTVSNMSPEDSSIYLCSVEGLVNTEAFFGQGTRLTVV.

This chain joins TRBV27 and TRBJ2-1, with TRBD1 as a possible D gene (5 bases). V was cut by 2 bases and J by 12 bases, with 11 bases left in between. CDR3 size: 12 residues. Germline values: CDR1 MNHEY, CDR2 SMNVEV (reference sequence). The DNA of the CDR3 is TGTGCCAGCAGTTTAATCGGGCAGGGGCAGTTCTTC. Its translation: CASSLIGQGQFF.

The CDR3 bases are TGTGCCAGCAGCCCAGGGACGCCGGGAAACACCATATATTTT. It translates to CASSPGTPGNTIYF. The genes are TRBV9 and TRBJ1-3, with D possibly matching TRBD1 (5 bases). CDR1 and CDR2 from the germline V gene are SGDLS and YYNGEE. The CDR3 runs 14 residues. V shed 4 bases and J shed 4 bases, with 12 bases lying between them. Looking up the rest from reference TRBV9 and TRBJ1-3 gives the full variable domain: DSGVTQTPKHLITATGQRVTLRCSPRSGDLSVYWYQQSLDQGLQFLIQYYNGEERAKGNILERFSAQQFPDLHSELNLSSLELGDSALYFCASSPGTPGNTIYFGEGSWLTVV.

J is TRBJ2-7 and V is TRBV11-2, with D maybe TRBD2 (5 bases). This CDR3 has 16 residues. The V gene lost 3 bases and the J gene lost 3 bases, with 18 bases spanning the gap. Germline V gives CDR1 SGHAT, CDR2 FQNNGV. DNA of the CDR3: TGTGCCAGCAGCTTCGACGGGGTATCTTGGGGCTACGAGCAGTACTTC. Translating it yields CASSFDGVSWGYEQYF.

The chain carries TRBV3-1 (or the pseudogene TRBV3-2) and TRBJ1-2; 8 bases align to TRBD1. V dropped 4 bases and J dropped 8; count of bases not matched to a gene: 9. The V gene's germline CDR1 is LGHDT and CDR2 YNNKEL (reference sequence). CDR3 size: 14 residues. CDR3 in DNA: TGTGCCAGCAGCCCGTCCAGGGGGCGGAAGGGCTACACCTTC. Protein sequence: CASSPSRGRKGYTF.

The chain is built from TRBV4-2 and TRBJ2-3; 12 nucleotides match TRBD2. The V and J ends lost 0 bases and 3 bases, in that order; junction bases with no gene match: 7. Germline CDR1 and CDR2: LGHNA and YNFKEQ. This CDR3 region has 18 residues. The CDR3 reads CASSQDSIGLAGTDTQYF. CDR3 coding DNA: TGTGCCAGCAGCCAAGATAGTATCGGACTAGCGGGAACAGATACGCAGTATTTT.

J is TRBJ1-1 and V is TRBV7-2, with 7 positions matching TRBD1. CDR3 length equals 15 residues. The V gene end was trimmed by 1 base and the J gene end by 3 bases; junction bases not matched to a gene: 5. Germline V lookup: CDR1 SGHTA, CDR2 FQGNSA. The CDR3 spells CASSLVHRGDTEAFF. The CDR3 region has the DNA TGTGCCAGCAGCTTAGTGCACAGGGGAGACACTGAAGCTTTCTTT.

The chain carries TRBV4-1 and TRBJ1-2; the match to TRBD1 covers 7 bases. V dropped 3 bases and J dropped 3; count of bases not matched to a gene: 1. The germline V gene has CDR1 MGHRA and CDR2 YSYEKL. CDR3 length equals 13 residues. The CDR3 nucleotides read TGCGCCAGCAGCCACAGGGGGGACTATGGCTACACCTTC. This sequence encodes CASSHRGDYGYTF.

The rearrangement joins TRBV7-2 to TRBJ2-2, with 8 bases matching TRBD1. J gave up 0 bases and V 2 bases, and 2 bases lay outside the gene matches. This CDR3 is built from 16 residues. CDR1 is SGHTA, CDR2 FQGNSA, per germline. CDR3 nucleotide sequence: TGTGCCAGCAGCTTACGACAGGGGTCGAACACCGGGGAGCTGTTTTTT. Protein: CASSLRQGSNTGELFF. Full variable domain (missing parts from reference TRBV7-2 and TRBJ2-2): GAGVSQSPSNKVTEKGKDVELRCDPISGHTALYWYRQSLGQGLEFLIYFQGNSAPDKSGLPSDRFSAERTGGSVSTLTIQRTQQEDSAVYLCASSLRQGSNTGELFFGEGSRLTVL.

The genes are TRBV19 and TRBJ1-5; possibly TRBD1 for D (6 bases). Trimming stripped 5 bases from V and 2 bases from J, with 16 bases between. The germline V gene encodes CDR1 LNHDA and CDR2 SQIVND (reference sequence). This CDR3 comprises 16 residues. CDR3 DNA sequence: TGTGCCAGTAGTCTGCTACAGGGTGGCGGCAATCAGCCCCAGCATTTT. Translating gives CASSLLQGGGNQPQHF.

This clone has a handful of counts. This chain links TRBV7-9 with TRBJ1-1; 7 bases are shared with TRBD1. Unmatched junction bases numbered 6, after V lost 7 bases and J lost 1 base. CDR3 length: 14 residues. CDR1 and CDR2 (germline): SEHNR, FQNEAQ (reference sequence). CDR3 in DNA: TGTGCCAGCATCAAAACAGGGGAGAACACTGAAGCTTTCTTT. This codes for CASIKTGENTEAFF. The whole variable domain, filled in from reference TRBV7-9 and TRBJ1-1, reads DTGVSQNPRHKITKRGQNVTFRCDPISEHNRLYWYRQTLGQGPEFLTYFQNEAQLEKSRLLSDRFSAERPKGSFSTLEIQRTEQGDSAMYLCASIKTGENTEAFFGQGTRLTVV.

V is TRBV24-1 and J is TRBJ2-2; tentatively, D is TRBD2 (6 bases). The V gene lost 4 bases and the J gene lost 4 bases, with 12 bases spanning the gap. The CDR3 extends over 15 amino acids. The germline V gene has CDR1 KGHDR and CDR2 SFDVKD. CDR3 sequence (DNA): TGTGCCACCAGTGAACCCGTGGGGGGCACCGGGGAGCTGTTTTTT. Translated: CATSEPVGGTGELFF.

This rearrangement joins TRBV19 to TRBJ1-1, with a weak D call TRBD1 (5 bases). Trimming left V 4 bases short and J 10 bases short, with 16 bases between. Germline loops: CDR1 LNHDA, CDR2 SQIVND (reference sequence). There are 13 residues in the CDR3. The CDR3 nucleotides are TGTGCCAGTAGTAGTCCTGGCCCCGGGGGAGCTTTCTTT. It is translated as CASSSPGPGGAFF.